This T cell receptor beta chain appears in the sequencing data of a study of T cells in Graves' hyperthyroidism and ophthalmopathy. Study at large: Before treatment of any kind, peripheral blood was taken at initial diagnosis. Study conclusions and caveats: Model-based prediction identified ophthalmopathy a median about 6.8 months prior to its onset.

Amplification of TCR beta CDR3 regions used RNA as the template. Primed by the HTBI set, a first-round RT-PCR was run on the TCR CDR3. MiXCR, applied by TCRdb to the multiplex PCR reads, yields one record per CDR3 protein. There are about 560,000 distinct CDR3 sequences in the sample; 16% occur only once, and approximately 20% lies in the top ten. Germline CDR1 and CDR2: SGDLS and YYNGEE. The CDR3 length is 13 residues. With V trimmed by 8 bases and J by 7 bases, 4 bases remained unmatched. Turning to this clonotype: Its matching antigen is unknown.

Diagnosis relied on clinical symptoms, serum thyroxine and TRAb, thyroid ultrasound and orbital computed tomography. The material sequenced was blood. This receptor was obtained from a woman between 18 and 30 years old with Graves' hyperthyroidism. The chain has TRBV9 and TRBJ2-1, with 12 positions matching TRBD2. CDR3 amino acids: CASSSGRANEQFF. DNA of the CDR3: TGTGCCAGTTCTAGCGGGAGGGCGAATGAGCAGTTCTTC.